What follows are 29 T cell receptor beta chains derived from one specimen sequenced in a study of cytomegalovirus exposure and HLA in healthy donors. PCR primers comprised 60 Vbeta and 13 Jbeta primers. Data came from immunoSEQ multiplex PCR; TCRdb stores just in-frame clones and leaves some out. The table lists approximately 110,000 clones, 73% of them singletons. The sample taken for sequencing was PBMCs. The receptors here all came from a man aged 35-49 years in good health and CMV-seronegative.

The chain is built from TRBV9 and TRBJ1-6, with D possibly being TRBD1 (6 bases). Per the germline V gene, CDR1 is SGDLS and CDR2 is YYNGEE. CDR3 length equals 15 residues. Trimming removed 3 bases at V and 8 bases at J, with 15 bases between. The CDR3 spells CASSGPGGGDSPLHF. The DNA for the CDR3 is TGTGCCAGCAGCGGACCCGGAGGGGGGGATTCACCCCTCCACTTT.

The chain couples TRBV30 to TRBJ2-7; 13 nucleotides agree with TRBD2. The CDR3 contains 12 residues. Germline V CDR1 and CDR2: GTSNPN, SVGIG (reference sequence). Trimming removed 5 bases from V and 5 bases from J; junction bases left unmatched: 0. CDR3 coding DNA: TGTGCCTGGGGGACTAGCGGGGACGAGCAGTACTTC. It is translated as CAWGTSGDEQYF.

This chain links TRBV15 with TRBJ2-2, with D tentatively TRBD2 (6 bases). CDR1 and CDR2 from the germline V gene are LNHNV and YYDKDF (reference sequence). The CDR3 has 16 residues. Trimming pared 3 bases from V and 5 bases from J, leaving 16 bases between. This CDR3 reads CATSRLGSGRTGELFF. For the CDR3, the DNA is TGTGCCACCAGCAGGCTCGGTTCCGGGAGAACCGGGGAGCTGTTTTTT.

The rearrangement links TRBV27 to TRBJ1-5, with D tentatively TRBD1 (6 bases). This CDR3 has 15 residues. Germline lookup yields CDR1 MNHEY and CDR2 SMNVEV (reference sequence). Trimming took off 4 bases at V and 0 bases at J, with 10 bases between the two ends. This CDR3 reads CASSSQGISNQPQHF. In nucleotides, the CDR3 is TGTGCCAGCAGTTCCCAGGGGATTAGCAATCAGCCCCAGCATTTT.

The chain carries TRBV7-9 and TRBJ1-2; a weak D match, TRBD1 (5 bases). Trimming pared 1 base from V and 2 bases from J, leaving 11 bases between. This CDR3 is built from 15 residues. Per germline, CDR1 SEHNR and CDR2 FQNEAQ (reference sequence). The CDR3 sequence is CASSLEGIWNYGYTF. The CDR3 bases are TGTGCCAGCAGCTTAGAGGGGATCTGGAACTATGGCTACACCTTC. Full variable domain (rest looked up from reference TRBV7-9 and TRBJ1-2): DTGVSQNPRHKITKRGQNVTFRCDPISEHNRLYWYRQTLGQGPEFLTYFQNEAQLEKSRLLSDRFSAERPKGSFSTLEIQRTEQGDSAMYLCASSLEGIWNYGYTFGSGTRLTVV.

The V gene is TRBV11-3, the J gene TRBJ2-7; no clear D. From germline, CDR1 is SGHNT and CDR2 YENEEA. The CDR3 covers 14 residues. Trimming cost V 0 bases and J 2 bases, with 8 bases left between them. CDR3 region: CASSLEHLTYEQYF. As DNA, the CDR3 is TGTGCCAGCAGCTTAGAACACCTGACCTACGAGCAGTACTTC.

The gene calls are TRBV6-1 and TRBJ1-5; D is ambiguous. Trimming removed 3 bases from V and 0 bases from J, with 9 bases in between. Per germline, CDR1 MNHNS and CDR2 SASEGT. The CDR3 runs 15 residues. CDR3: CASSDWGDSNQPQHF. The CDR3 DNA is TGTGCCAGCAGTGATTGGGGAGATAGCAATCAGCCCCAGCATTTT.

The chain combines TRBV29-1 with TRBJ2-7; 11 nucleotides align to TRBD2. V shed 6 bases, J shed 7 bases, and the junction held 8 bases outside the gene matches. Germline V gene lookup returns CDR1 SQVTM and CDR2 ANQGSEA. The CDR3 has 13 amino acids. The CDR3 is CSVIAGGPWEQYF. CDR3 bases: TGCAGCGTCATAGCGGGGGGGCCTTGGGAGCAGTACTTC.

This clone was counted a few times. V gene TRBV18 combines with J gene TRBJ1-1; D remains unclear. V was clipped by 3 bases and J by 6 bases, with 11 bases between them. The germline CDR1 and CDR2 sequences are KGHSH and LQKENI. The CDR3 sequence is 13 residues long. The CDR3 sequence: CASSPQATAEAFF. Written as DNA, the CDR3 is TGTGCCAGCTCACCTCAAGCGACCGCTGAAGCTTTCTTT.

The chain uses TRBV19 and TRBJ2-7; 7 nucleotides match TRBD1. This CDR3 comprises 12 residues. Germline-derived CDR1 and CDR2 are LNHDA and SQIVND (reference sequence). V gave up 9 bases and J gave up 5 bases; unmatched junction bases: 7. The CDR3 loop is CARKIGGNEQYF. The CDR3 bases are TGTGCCAGAAAGATAGGGGGCAACGAGCAGTACTTC. The full variable domain, rest sourced from reference TRBV19 and TRBJ2-7, is DGGITQSPKYLFRKEGQNVTLSCEQNLNHDAMYWYRQDPGQGLRLIYYSQIVNDFQKGDIAEGYSVSREKKESFPLTVTSAQKNPTAFYLCARKIGGNEQYFGPGTRLTVT.

The chain joins TRBV13 to TRBJ2-6, with TRBD1 identical over 7 bases. V lost 4 bases to trimming and J lost 2 bases; unmatched junction nucleotides: 17. The CDR3 is made up of 20 amino acids. Germline V gene lookup returns CDR1 PRHDT and CDR2 FYEKMQ (reference sequence). This chain's CDR3 is CASSSQNPRDSDPGANVLTF. CDR3 in DNA: TGTGCCAGCAGCTCCCAAAACCCACGGGACAGCGACCCTGGGGCCAACGTCCTGACTTTC. Complete variable domain (other parts from reference TRBV13 and TRBJ2-6): AAGVIQSPRHLIKEKRETATLKCYPIPRHDTVYWYQQGPGQDPQFLISFYEKMQSDKGSIPDRFSAQQFSDYHSELNMSSLELGDSALYFCASSSQNPRDSDPGANVLTFGAGSRLTVL.

The chain recombines TRBV5-8 with TRBJ1-1; D perhaps matches TRBD1 (5 bases). Per the germline V gene, CDR1 is SGHTS and CDR2 is YDEGEE. Between the trimmed V and J ends, which lost 0 bases and 3 bases, there was a span of 9 bases. CDR3 length: 14 amino acids. Here the CDR3 DNA reads TGTGCCAGCAGCTTGGGGGGGAGGGACACTGAAGCTTTCTTT. Translation: CASSLGGRDTEAFF.

This clone came up once. The chain joins TRBV10-3 to TRBJ2-4; weak D call: TRBD1 (6 bases). V lost 6 bases to trimming and J lost 6 bases, with 9 bases between them. CDR3 size: 12 residues. In germline, CDR1 is ENHRY, CDR2 SYGVKD. This chain's CDR3 is CAIREQGNIQYF. The CDR3 DNA reads TGTGCCATCAGAGAACAGGGAAACATTCAGTACTTC.

V usage is TRBV6-1 and J usage is TRBJ2-7; D gene ambiguous. Germline V gives CDR1 MNHNS, CDR2 SASEGT. CDR3 size: 14 residues. Trimming removed 7 bases from V and 0 bases from J, with 13 bases in between. Here the CDR3 reads CASTVQSLSYEQYF. As DNA, the CDR3 is TGTGCCAGCACCGTCCAGTCCCTCTCCTACGAGCAGTACTTC.

J is TRBJ2-7 and V is TRBV18; TRBD1 agrees at 7 bases. Germline lookup yields CDR1 KGHSH and CDR2 LQKENI. V shed 3 bases, J shed 2 bases, and the junction held 4 bases outside the gene matches. CDR3 length equals 14 residues. The CDR3 is CASSPPGQTYEQYF. The DNA of the CDR3 is TGTGCCAGCTCACCTCCGGGACAGACCTACGAGCAGTACTTC.

The CDR3, as DNA: TGTGCCAGCAGCGTAGCAGCGGAACAAGAGACCCAGTACTTC. Its protein is CASSVAAEQETQYF. The J gene is TRBJ2-5, the V gene TRBV9; D is perhaps TRBD2 (5 bases). CDR1 is SGDLS and CDR2 is YYNGEE in the germline V gene. The CDR3 consists of 14 residues. V shed 0 bases and J shed 2 bases, with 8 bases lying between them. The entire variable domain, with the rest obtained from reference TRBV9 and TRBJ2-5, is as follows: DSGVTQTPKHLITATGQRVTLRCSPRSGDLSVYWYQQSLDQGLQFLIQYYNGEERAKGNILERFSAQQFPDLHSELNLSSLELGDSALYFCASSVAAEQETQYFGPGTRLLVL.

Concerning this clone: One junction end disagrees with the germline gene, perhaps due to a read error. The rearrangement links TRBV7-7 to TRBJ2-5; TRBD2 aligns across 8 bases. Germline CDR1 is SSHAT and CDR2 is FNYEAQ (reference sequence). This CDR3 comprises 16 residues. The CDR3 sequence is CASSPAAAGGGETQYF. The CDR3 DNA follows: TGTGCTAGCAGCCCGGCAGCCGCGGGGGGCGGGGAGACCCAGTACTTC.

The chain has TRBV19 and TRBJ1-1; D not resolved. The CDR3 spans 13 residues. The germline CDR1 and CDR2 sequences are LNHDA and SQIVND (reference sequence). Between the trimmed V and J ends, which lost 4 bases and 7 bases, there was a span of 13 bases. CDR3 sequence: CASSTTRGSEAFF. The DNA for the CDR3 is TGTGCCAGTAGTACCACCCGAGGGAGTGAAGCTTTCTTT.

The chain uses TRBV29-1 and TRBJ2-3; 7 positions agree with TRBD1. V lost 6 bases and J lost 6; bases outside the gene matches: 21. CDR3 length: 17 amino acids. Germline CDR1 and CDR2: SQVTM and ANQGSEA. The CDR3 protein is CSVHRPEGGSSTDTQYF. CDR3 sequence (DNA): TGCAGCGTCCACCGACCCGAAGGGGGCTCGTCCACGGATACGCAGTATTTT.

V usage is TRBV6-5 and J usage is TRBJ2-7; D is ambiguous. Trimming took off 5 bases at V and 5 bases at J, with 16 bases between the two ends. CDR3 length: 14 amino acids. The germline CDR1 and CDR2 sequences are MNHEY and SVGAGI. The CDR3 sequence: CASSRQVFWDEQYF. CDR3 nucleotides: TGTGCCAGCAGTCGGCAGGTTTTCTGGGACGAGCAGTACTTC.

The sample holds a few counts of this clone. V and J are TRBV27 and TRBJ2-7, with 8 nucleotides matching TRBD1. CDR3 size: 16 residues. Germline lookup yields CDR1 MNHEY and CDR2 SMNVEV (reference sequence). V was clipped by 3 bases and J by 1 base; unmatched bases: 8. CDR3 sequence reads: CASSFGPQGGSYEQYF. Here the CDR3 DNA reads TGTGCCAGCAGTTTTGGGCCACAGGGGGGTTCCTACGAGCAGTACTTC.

The chain is built from TRBV4-3 and TRBJ2-7, with TRBD1 identical over 9 bases. CDR1 and CDR2 (germline): LGHNA, YSLEER. The CDR3 is 15 amino acids. J lost 6 bases, V lost 2 bases, and 8 bases had no gene match. CDR3 bases: TGCGCCAGCAGCCAACTTTCGGGACAGGGCGGCGAGCAGTACTTC. As protein: CASSQLSGQGGEQYF.

This chain connects TRBV19 to TRBJ1-1; no definite D call. The V gene lost 3 bases and the J gene lost 5 bases, with 19 bases spanning the gap. The CDR3 runs 16 residues. Germline V gene lookup returns CDR1 LNHDA and CDR2 SQIVND (reference sequence). The CDR3 loop is CASSISSGLTGTEAFF. The CDR3 DNA follows: TGTGCCAGTAGTATTTCCTCGGGGTTGACTGGAACTGAAGCTTTCTTT. Using reference TRBV19 and TRBJ1-1 for the parts outside the CDR3, the full variable domain is DGGITQSPKYLFRKEGQNVTLSCEQNLNHDAMYWYRQDPGQGLRLIYYSQIVNDFQKGDIAEGYSVSREKKESFPLTVTSAQKNPTAFYLCASSISSGLTGTEAFFGQGTRLTVV.

A few counts support this clone. J is TRBJ2-3 and V is TRBV5-1, with 8 nucleotides matching TRBD1. J was trimmed by 2 bases and V by 4 bases; bases with no gene match: 6. The CDR3 consists of 15 residues. The germline gives CDR1 SGHRS, CDR2 YFSETQ. The CDR3 coding sequence is TGCGCCAGCAGCACCGGACAGGGTCCCACAGATACGCAGTATTTT. Translation gives CASSTGQGPTDTQYF. Together with reference TRBV5-1 and TRBJ2-3, the CDR3 gives the full variable domain: KAGVTQTPRYLIKTRGQQVTLSCSPISGHRSVSWYQQTPGQGLQFLFEYFSETQRNKGNFPGRFSGRQFSNSRSEMNVSTLELGDSALYLCASSTGQGPTDTQYFGPGTRLTVL.

The chain employs TRBV19 and TRBJ1-6, with D possibly TRBD1 on 6 matching bases. V lost 7 bases and J lost 0, with 13 bases in between. Germline V gene data show CDR1 as LNHDA and CDR2 as SQIVND (reference sequence). This CDR3 region has 16 residues. As DNA, the CDR3 is TGTGCCAGTATAAACAGGGCGAGCTCCTATAATTCACCCCTCCACTTT. Its translation is CASINRASSYNSPLHF.

This sequence joins TRBV6-5 and TRBJ2-2; maybe TRBD1 (6 bases). CDR1 is MNHEY, CDR2 SVGAGI, per germline. V gave up 2 bases and J gave up 4 bases, with 8 bases separating them. The CDR3 is made up of 14 amino acids. CDR3 sequence reads: CASSYKQGTGELFF. The CDR3 bases are TGTGCCAGCAGTTACAAACAGGGCACCGGGGAGCTGTTTTTT.

In this sample, this clone turned up a few times. The chain combines TRBV9 with TRBJ2-3, with TRBD2 identical over 10 bases. Looked up from germline, CDR1 is SGDLS and CDR2 is YYNGEE. V was clipped by 2 bases and J by 0 bases; unmatched bases: 3. The CDR3 has 16 amino acids. The CDR3 is CASSVGLAESTDTQYF. CDR3 nucleotides: TGTGCCAGCAGCGTCGGACTAGCGGAGAGCACAGATACGCAGTATTTT. The full variable domain, with the rest looked up from reference TRBV9 and TRBJ2-3, is DSGVTQTPKHLITATGQRVTLRCSPRSGDLSVYWYQQSLDQGLQFLIQYYNGEERAKGNILERFSAQQFPDLHSELNLSSLELGDSALYFCASSVGLAESTDTQYFGPGTRLTVL.

Comments on this clone: Distinct nucleotide sequences in the sample also encode this CDR3. V gene TRBV9 combines with J gene TRBJ2-3; TRBD2 matches at 11 bases. CDR1 is SGDLS and CDR2 is YYNGEE in the germline V gene. Trimming removed 0 bases from V and 4 bases from J; junction bases left unmatched: 4. This CDR3 has 16 amino acids. CDR3: CASSVVIAGGADTQYF. The CDR3, as DNA: TGTGCCAGCAGCGTAGTTATAGCGGGGGGGGCAGATACGCAGTATTTT.

This clone has more than one count but fewer than ten. The CDR3 coding sequence is TGCGCCAGCAGCTCCGCGAGGACTGAAGCTTTCTTT. Translating gives CASSSARTEAFF. The rearrangement links TRBV5-1 to TRBJ1-1; D ambiguous. The length of the CDR3 is 12 residues. V was cut by 3 bases and J by 5 bases, with 8 bases left in between. Germline V gene sequence: CDR1 SGHRS, CDR2 YFSETQ.